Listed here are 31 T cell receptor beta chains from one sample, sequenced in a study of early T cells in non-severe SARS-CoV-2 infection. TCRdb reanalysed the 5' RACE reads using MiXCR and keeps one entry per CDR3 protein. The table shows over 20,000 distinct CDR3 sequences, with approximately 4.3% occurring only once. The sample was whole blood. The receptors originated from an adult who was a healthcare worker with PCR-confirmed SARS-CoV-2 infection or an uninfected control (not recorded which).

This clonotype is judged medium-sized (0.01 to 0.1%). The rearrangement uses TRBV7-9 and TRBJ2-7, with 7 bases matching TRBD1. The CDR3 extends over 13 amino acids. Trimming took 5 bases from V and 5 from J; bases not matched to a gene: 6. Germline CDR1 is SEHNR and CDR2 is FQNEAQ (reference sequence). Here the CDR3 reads CASSPGQTNEQYF. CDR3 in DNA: TGTGCCAGCAGCCCGGGACAGACGAACGAGCAGTACTTC.

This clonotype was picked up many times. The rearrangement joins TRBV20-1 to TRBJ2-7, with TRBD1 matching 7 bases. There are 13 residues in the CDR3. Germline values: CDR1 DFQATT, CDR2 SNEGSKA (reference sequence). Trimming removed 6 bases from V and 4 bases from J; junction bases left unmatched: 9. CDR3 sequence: CSANRQGTYEQYF. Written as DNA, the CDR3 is TGCAGTGCCAATCGACAGGGAACTTACGAGCAGTACTTC.

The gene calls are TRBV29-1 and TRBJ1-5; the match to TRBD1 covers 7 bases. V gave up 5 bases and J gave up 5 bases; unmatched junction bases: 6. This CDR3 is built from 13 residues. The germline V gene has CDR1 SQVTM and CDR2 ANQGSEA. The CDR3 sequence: CSVKRGQDQPQHF. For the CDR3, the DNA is TGCAGCGTTAAGAGGGGGCAGGATCAGCCCCAGCATTTT.

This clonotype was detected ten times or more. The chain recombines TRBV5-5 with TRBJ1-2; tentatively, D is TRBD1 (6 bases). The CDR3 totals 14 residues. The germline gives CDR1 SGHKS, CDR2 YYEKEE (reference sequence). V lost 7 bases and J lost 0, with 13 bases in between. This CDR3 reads CASRQSGANYGYTF. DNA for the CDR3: TGTGCCAGCCGCCAATCAGGGGCTAACTATGGCTACACCTTC.

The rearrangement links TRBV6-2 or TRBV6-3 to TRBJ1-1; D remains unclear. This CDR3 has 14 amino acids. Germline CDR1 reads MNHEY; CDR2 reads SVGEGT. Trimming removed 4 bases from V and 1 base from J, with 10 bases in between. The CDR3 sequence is CASSSDGENTEAFF. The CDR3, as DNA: TGTGCCAGCAGTTCGGACGGCGAGAACACTGAAGCTTTCTTT.

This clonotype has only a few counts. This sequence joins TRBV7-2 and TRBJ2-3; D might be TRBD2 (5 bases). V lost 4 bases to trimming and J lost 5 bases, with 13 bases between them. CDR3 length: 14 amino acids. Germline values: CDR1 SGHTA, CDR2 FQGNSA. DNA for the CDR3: TGTGCCAGCAGCTCTCAGACCGGAGGAGATACGCAGTATTTT. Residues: CASSSQTGGDTQYF.

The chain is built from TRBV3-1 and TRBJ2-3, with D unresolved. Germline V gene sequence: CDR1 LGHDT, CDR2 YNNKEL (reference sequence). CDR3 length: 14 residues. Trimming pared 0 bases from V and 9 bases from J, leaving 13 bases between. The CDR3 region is CASSQDLQVQTQYF. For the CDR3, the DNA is TGTGCCAGCAGCCAAGATCTTCAGGTCCAAACGCAGTATTTT.

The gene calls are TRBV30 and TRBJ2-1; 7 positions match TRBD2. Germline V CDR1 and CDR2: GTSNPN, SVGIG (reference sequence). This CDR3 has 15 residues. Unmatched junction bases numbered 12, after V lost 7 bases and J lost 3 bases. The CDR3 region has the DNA TGTGCCTCCAACCCCGGCGGGAGTGTCTACAATGAGCAGTTCTTC. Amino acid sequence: CASNPGGSVYNEQFF.

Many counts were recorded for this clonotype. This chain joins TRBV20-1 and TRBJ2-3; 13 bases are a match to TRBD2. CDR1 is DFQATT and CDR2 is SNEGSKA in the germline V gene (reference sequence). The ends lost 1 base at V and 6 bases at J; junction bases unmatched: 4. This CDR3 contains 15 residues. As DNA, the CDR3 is TGCAGTGCTAGAGGGCCGGGACTAGCGGGGGATACGCAGTATTTT. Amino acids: CSARGPGLAGDTQYF.

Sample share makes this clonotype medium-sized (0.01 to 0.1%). The CDR3 region is CASSPPGLAGEPWGTDTQYF. The CDR3 bases are TGTGCCAGCAGCCCGCCCGGACTAGCGGGGGAACCATGGGGCACAGATACGCAGTATTTT. The V gene is TRBV9, the J gene TRBJ2-3; TRBD2 matches at 13 bases. Germline V lookup: CDR1 SGDLS, CDR2 YYNGEE. The length of the CDR3 is 20 residues. V shed 4 bases and J 1 base; nucleotides not matched to a gene: 15.

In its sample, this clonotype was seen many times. DNA for the CDR3: TGTGCCAGCAGTGCCGGGACAGGGCGCAATCAGCCCCAGCATTTT. Protein: CASSAGTGRNQPQHF. V is TRBV6-1 and J is TRBJ1-5; TRBD1 agrees at 9 bases. Trimming took 4 bases from V and 2 from J; bases not matched to a gene: 3. This CDR3 is 15 amino acids long. Germline V gene data show CDR1 as MNHNS and CDR2 as SASEGT.

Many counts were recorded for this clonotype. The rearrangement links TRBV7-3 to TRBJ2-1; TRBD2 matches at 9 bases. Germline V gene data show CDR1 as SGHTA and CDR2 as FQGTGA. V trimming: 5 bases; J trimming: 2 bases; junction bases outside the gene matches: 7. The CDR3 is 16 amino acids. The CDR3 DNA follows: TGTGCCAGCAGCATTGATAGCGGGAGCGCCTACAATGAGCAGTTCTTC. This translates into CASSIDSGSAYNEQFF.

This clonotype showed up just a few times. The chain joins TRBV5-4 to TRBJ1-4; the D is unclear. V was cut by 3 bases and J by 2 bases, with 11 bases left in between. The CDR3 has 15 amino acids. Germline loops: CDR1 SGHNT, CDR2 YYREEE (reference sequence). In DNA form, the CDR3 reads TGTGCCAGCAGCTCGGGCGGGAGTACTAATGAAAAACTGTTTTTT. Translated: CASSSGGSTNEKLFF.

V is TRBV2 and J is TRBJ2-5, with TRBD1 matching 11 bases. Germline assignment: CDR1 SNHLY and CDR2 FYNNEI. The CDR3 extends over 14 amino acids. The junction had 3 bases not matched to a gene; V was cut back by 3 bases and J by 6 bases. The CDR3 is CASSDGQGAQTQYF. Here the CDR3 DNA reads TGTGCCAGCAGTGACGGACAGGGGGCACAGACCCAGTACTTC.

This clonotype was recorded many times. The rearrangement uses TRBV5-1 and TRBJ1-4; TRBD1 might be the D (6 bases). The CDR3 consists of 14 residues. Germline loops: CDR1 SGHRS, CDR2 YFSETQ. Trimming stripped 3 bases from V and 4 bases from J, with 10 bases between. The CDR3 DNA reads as TGCGCCAGCAGCTCGGGACAAAATAATGAAAAACTGTTTTTT. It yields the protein CASSSGQNNEKLFF.

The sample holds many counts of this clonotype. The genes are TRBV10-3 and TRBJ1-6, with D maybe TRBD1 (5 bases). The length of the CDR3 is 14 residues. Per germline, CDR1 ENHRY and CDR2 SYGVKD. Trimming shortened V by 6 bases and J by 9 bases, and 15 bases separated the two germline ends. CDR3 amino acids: CAIRVDSRGSPLHF. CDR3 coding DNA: TGTGCCATCAGAGTCGACAGTCGGGGTTCACCCCTCCACTTT.

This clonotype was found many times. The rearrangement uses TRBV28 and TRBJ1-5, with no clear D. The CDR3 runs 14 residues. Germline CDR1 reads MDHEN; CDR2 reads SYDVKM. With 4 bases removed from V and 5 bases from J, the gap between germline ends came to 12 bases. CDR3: CASSSPGGYQPQHF. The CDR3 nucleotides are TGTGCCAGCAGTTCCCCGGGTGGATATCAGCCCCAGCATTTT.

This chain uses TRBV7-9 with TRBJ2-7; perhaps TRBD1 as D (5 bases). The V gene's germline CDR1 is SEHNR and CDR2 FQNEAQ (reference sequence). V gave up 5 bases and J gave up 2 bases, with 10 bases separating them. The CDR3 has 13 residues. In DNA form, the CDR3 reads TGTGCCAGCAGCCCCCGGACACCCTACGAGCAGTACTTC. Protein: CASSPRTPYEQYF.

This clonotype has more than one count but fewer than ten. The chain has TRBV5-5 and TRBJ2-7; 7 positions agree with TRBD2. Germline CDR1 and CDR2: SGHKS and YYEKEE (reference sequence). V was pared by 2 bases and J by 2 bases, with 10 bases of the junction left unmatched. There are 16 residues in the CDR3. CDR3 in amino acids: CASSFGPSSGTYEQYF. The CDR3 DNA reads TGTGCCAGCAGCTTTGGACCTAGCAGCGGGACCTACGAGCAGTACTTC.

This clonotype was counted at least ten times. The DNA of the CDR3 is TGTGCCAGCAGCTCCCCAACTAGTCGAGAGACCCAGTACTTC. Translating it yields CASSSPTSRETQYF. V usage is TRBV11-2 and J usage is TRBJ2-5; D is possibly TRBD2 (5 bases). Germline V lookup: CDR1 SGHAT, CDR2 FQNNGV. V lost 4 bases to trimming and J lost 4 bases, with 13 bases between them. This CDR3 contains 14 residues.

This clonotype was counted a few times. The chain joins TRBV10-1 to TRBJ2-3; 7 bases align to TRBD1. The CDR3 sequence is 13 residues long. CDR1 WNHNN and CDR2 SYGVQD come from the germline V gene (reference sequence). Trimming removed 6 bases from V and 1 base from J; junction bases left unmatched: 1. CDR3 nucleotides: TGCGCCAGCAGAGACAGGGGCACAGATACGCAGTATTTT. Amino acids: CASRDRGTDTQYF.

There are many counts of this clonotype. The CDR3 reads CSVEPAGYYEQYF. The CDR3, as DNA: TGCAGCGTTGAGCCAGCGGGGTACTACGAGCAGTACTTC. The rearrangement uses TRBV29-1 and TRBJ2-7; the match to TRBD2 covers 7 bases. Germline V CDR1 and CDR2: SQVTM, ANQGSEA. The CDR3 has 13 amino acids. Trimming removed 3 bases from V and 3 bases from J; junction bases left unmatched: 5.

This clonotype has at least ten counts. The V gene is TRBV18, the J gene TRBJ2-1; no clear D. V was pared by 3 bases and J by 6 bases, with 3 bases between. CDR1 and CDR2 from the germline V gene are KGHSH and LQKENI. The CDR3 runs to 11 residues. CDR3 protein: CASSPVNEQFF. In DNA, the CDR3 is TGTGCCAGCTCACCTGTCAATGAGCAGTTCTTC.

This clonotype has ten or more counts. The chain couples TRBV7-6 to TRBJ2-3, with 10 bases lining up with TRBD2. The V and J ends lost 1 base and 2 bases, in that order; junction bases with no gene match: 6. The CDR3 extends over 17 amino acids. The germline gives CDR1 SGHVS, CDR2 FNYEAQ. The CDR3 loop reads CASSLGGTSESTDTQYF. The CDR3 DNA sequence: TGTGCCAGCAGCTTAGGGGGGACTAGCGAATCCACAGATACGCAGTATTTT.

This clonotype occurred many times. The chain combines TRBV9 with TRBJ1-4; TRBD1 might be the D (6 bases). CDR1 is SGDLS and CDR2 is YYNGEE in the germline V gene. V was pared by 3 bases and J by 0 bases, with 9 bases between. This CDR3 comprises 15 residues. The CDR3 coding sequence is TGTGCCAGCAGCGCGGAGGGGGCAACTAATGAAAAACTGTTTTTT. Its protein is CASSAEGATNEKLFF.

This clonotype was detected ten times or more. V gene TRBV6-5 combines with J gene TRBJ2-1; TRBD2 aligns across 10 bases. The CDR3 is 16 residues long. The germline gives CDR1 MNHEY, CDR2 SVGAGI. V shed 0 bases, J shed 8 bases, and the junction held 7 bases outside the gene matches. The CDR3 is CASSYSSASGGYEQFF. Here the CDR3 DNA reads TGTGCCAGCAGTTACTCGAGCGCTAGCGGGGGTTATGAGCAGTTCTTC.

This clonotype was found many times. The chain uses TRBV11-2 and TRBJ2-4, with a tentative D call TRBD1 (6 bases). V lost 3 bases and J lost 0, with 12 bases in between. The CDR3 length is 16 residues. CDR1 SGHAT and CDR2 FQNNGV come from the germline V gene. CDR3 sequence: CASSFTGKGAKNIQYF. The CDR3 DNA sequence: TGTGCCAGCAGCTTCACAGGGAAGGGAGCCAAAAACATTCAGTACTTC.

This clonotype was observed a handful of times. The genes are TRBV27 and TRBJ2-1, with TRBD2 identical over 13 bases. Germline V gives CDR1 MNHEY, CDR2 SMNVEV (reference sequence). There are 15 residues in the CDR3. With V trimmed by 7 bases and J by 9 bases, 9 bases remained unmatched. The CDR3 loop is CASMPGLAGVGEQFF. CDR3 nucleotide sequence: TGTGCCAGCATGCCCGGACTAGCGGGAGTAGGTGAGCAGTTCTTC.

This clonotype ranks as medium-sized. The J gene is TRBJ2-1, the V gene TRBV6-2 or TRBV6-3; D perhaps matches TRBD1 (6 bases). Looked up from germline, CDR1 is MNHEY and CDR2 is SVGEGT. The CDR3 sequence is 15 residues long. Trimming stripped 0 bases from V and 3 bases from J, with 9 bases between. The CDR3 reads CASSYSGTNYNEQFF. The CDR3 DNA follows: TGTGCCAGCAGTTACTCAGGGACAAACTACAATGAGCAGTTCTTC.

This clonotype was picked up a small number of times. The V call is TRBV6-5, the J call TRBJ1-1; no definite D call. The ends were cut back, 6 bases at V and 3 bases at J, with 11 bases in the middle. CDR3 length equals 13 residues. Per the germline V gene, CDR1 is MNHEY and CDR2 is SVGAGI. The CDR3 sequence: CASSPRADTEAFF. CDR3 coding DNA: TGTGCCAGCAGCCCGAGAGCCGACACTGAAGCTTTCTTT.

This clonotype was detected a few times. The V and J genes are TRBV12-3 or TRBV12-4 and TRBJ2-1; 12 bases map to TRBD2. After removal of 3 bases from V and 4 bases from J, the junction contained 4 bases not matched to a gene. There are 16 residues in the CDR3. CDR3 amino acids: CASSFLAGGGYNEQFF. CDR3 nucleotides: TGTGCCAGCAGTTTTCTAGCGGGAGGGGGGTACAATGAGCAGTTCTTC.